The rows below give T cell receptor beta chains drawn from one sample of a study of CXCR3-negative and CXCR3-positive naive CD8 T cells. TCRdb reprocessed the 5' RACE reads; each CDR3 protein has one entry and no DNA is given. Reported are about 60,000 distinct CDR3 sequences; the ten largest clones contain 0.5% to 0.55%. The sequenced sample consisted of naive CXCR3+ CD8+ T cells from blood. The receptors originated from a human donor in good health. Some clones in this sample may be carry-over from other donors' samples. Both conserved end residues are part of each CDR3. Fields, in order: CDR3 protein, J gene, V gene.

CASSLEERGAGEQYF	TRBJ2-7	TRBV7-6
CASSGDRAYNEQFF	TRBJ2-1	TRBV7-8
CSARDSGTPQAVYQPQHF	TRBJ1-5	TRBV20-1
CASSSRDRGSPGELFF	TRBJ2-2	TRBV11-3
CASSPGHASLNEQFF	TRBJ2-1	TRBV7-9
CASSFWTGGSYQPQHF	TRBJ1-5	TRBV7-9
CASSQDGVGAPYGYTF	TRBJ1-2	TRBV4-3
CASRAGTLKTYEQYF	TRBJ2-7	TRBV28
CASSTSGDQETQHF	TRBJ2-5	TRBV9
CASTPFRETYEQYF	TRBJ2-7	TRBV28
CSARSTTGTGYDFF	TRBJ1-1	TRBV20-1
CSVVLQTSGIKYEQYF	TRBJ2-7	TRBV29-1
CASSRPEGALNTEAFF	TRBJ1-1	TRBV28
CASSLELADTGELFF	TRBJ2-2	TRBV5-5
CSVEAGNLGSRNSYEQYF	TRBJ2-7	TRBV29-1
CASSVILSGARTDTQYF	TRBJ2-3	TRBV6-1
CASSQGGDTQYF	TRBJ2-3	TRBV7-6
CAVSGAGATEAFF	TRBJ1-1	TRBV7-9
CAKKQLNIEAFF	TRBJ1-1	TRBV2
CASSQEGGWDGYTF	TRBJ1-2	TRBV4-3
CASSAMELLSTDTQYF	TRBJ2-3	TRBV5-1
CSARVTGDTGELFF	TRBJ2-2	TRBV20-1
CASSPIHRDRVTTNEKLFF	TRBJ1-4	TRBV7-9
CASSFASVGNTGELFF	TRBJ2-2	TRBV11-2
CSAMTGGIYEQYF	TRBJ2-7	TRBV29-1
CASSLEKETQYF	TRBJ2-5	TRBV7-9
CASTQGAAAQETQYF	TRBJ2-5	TRBV7-2
CASSPAAAGTEQYF	TRBJ2-7	TRBV12-3/TRBV12-4
CASSLIAGGLQAYNEQFF	TRBJ2-1	TRBV5-1
CASSQGLVTEAFF	TRBJ1-1	TRBV4-3
CASSSLQRLAGDTYEQYF	TRBJ2-7	TRBV27
CASSSSGQSYTF	TRBJ1-2	TRBV7-9
CASSQESGMNYGYTF	TRBJ1-2	TRBV4-3
CASSLLGQIPRETQYF	TRBJ2-5	TRBV5-1
CASSAGTGYNEQFF	TRBJ2-1	TRBV9
CASSSGLPYYEQYF	TRBJ2-7	TRBV12-3/TRBV12-4
CASSLDGTAYEQYF	TRBJ2-7	TRBV5-1